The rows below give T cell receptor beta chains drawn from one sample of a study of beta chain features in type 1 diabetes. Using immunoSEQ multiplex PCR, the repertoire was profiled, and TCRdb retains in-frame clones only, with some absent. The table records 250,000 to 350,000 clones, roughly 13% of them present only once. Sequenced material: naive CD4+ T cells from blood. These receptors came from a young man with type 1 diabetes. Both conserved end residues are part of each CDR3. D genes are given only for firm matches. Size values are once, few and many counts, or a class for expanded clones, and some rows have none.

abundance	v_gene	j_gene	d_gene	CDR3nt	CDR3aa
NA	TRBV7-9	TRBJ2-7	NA	TGTGCCAGCAGCTCCCACGGTGGTAAGCCCTACGAGCAGTACTTC	CASSSHGGKPYEQYF
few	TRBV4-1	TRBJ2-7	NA	TGCGCCAGCAGCCCACATTTGTTTTCGGGCGAGCAGTACTTC	CASSPHLFSGEQYF
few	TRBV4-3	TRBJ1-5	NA	TGCGCCAGCAGCCAAGACAGTAGCAATCAGCCCCAGCATTTT	CASSQDSSNQPQHF
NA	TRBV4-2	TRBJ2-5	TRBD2	TGTGCCAGCAGCCAAGATCGGATAGCGGGTGAGACCCAGTACTTC	CASSQDRIAGETQYF
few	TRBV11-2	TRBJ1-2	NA	TGTGCCAGCAGCCACAGGGTTAAGGGTTATGGCTACACCTTC	CASSHRVKGYGYTF
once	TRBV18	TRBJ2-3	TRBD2	TGTGCCAGCTCACCACCGTCTCTAGCGGCTAGCACAGATACGCAGTATTTT	CASSPPSLAASTDTQYF
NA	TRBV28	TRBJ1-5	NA	TGTGCCAGCAGTCAGGGGTTTCAGCCCCAGCATTTT	CASSQGFQPQHF
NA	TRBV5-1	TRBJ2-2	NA	TGCGCCAGCAGCTTGAGCGGTACGAACACCGGGGAGCTGTTTTTT	CASSLSGTNTGELFF
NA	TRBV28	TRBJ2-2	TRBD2	TGTGCCAGCAGGTCCGGGACTAGCGGTAGCACCGGGGAGCTGTTTTTT	CASRSGTSGSTGELFF
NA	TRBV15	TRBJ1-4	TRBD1	TGTGCCACCAGCAGATCCGGACAGGGGAATGAAAAACTGTTTTTT	CATSRSGQGNEKLFF
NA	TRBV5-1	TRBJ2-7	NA	TGCGCCAGCAGCTCGGGACAAACCTACGAGCAGTACTTC	CASSSGQTYEQYF
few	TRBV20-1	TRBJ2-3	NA	TGCAGTGGAGAGGTTTTGGATACGCAGTATTTT	CSGEVLDTQYF
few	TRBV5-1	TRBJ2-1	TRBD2	TGCGCCAGCAGCTTGTCTAGCGGGACCTACAATGAGCAGTTCTTC	CASSLSSGTYNEQFF
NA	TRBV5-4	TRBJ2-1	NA	TGTGCCAGCCACGTAGACTCCTACAATGAGCAGTTCTTC	CASHVDSYNEQFF
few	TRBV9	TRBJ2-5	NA	TGTGCCAGCAGCGCCTCACAGGAGCAAGAGACCCAGTACTTC	CASSASQEQETQYF
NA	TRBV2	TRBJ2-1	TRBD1	TGTGCCAGCAAAGGGACAGGGAGCTACAATGAGCAGTTCTTC	CASKGTGSYNEQFF
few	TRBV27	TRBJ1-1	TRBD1	TGTGCCAGCAGTTTTACGAGTGCAGGGGGCACTGAAGCTTTCTTT	CASSFTSAGGTEAFF
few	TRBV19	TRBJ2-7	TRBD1	TGTGCCAGTAGTGGGACAGGAACCTACGAGCAGTACTTC	CASSGTGTYEQYF
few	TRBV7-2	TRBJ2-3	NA	TGTGCCAGCGTCCTGAGGGTCGGAGATACGCAGTATTTT	CASVLRVGDTQYF
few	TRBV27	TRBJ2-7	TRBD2	TGTGCCAGCAGTTTAAGTTCACTCAGACTAGCGGGAGGGCCCTACGAGCAGTACTTC	CASSLSSLRLAGGPYEQYF
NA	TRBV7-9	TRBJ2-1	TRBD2	TGTGCCAGCAGCTATGCCGGGAGGACGAATGAGCAGTTCTTC	CASSYAGRTNEQFF
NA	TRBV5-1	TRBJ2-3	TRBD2	TGCGCCAGCAGCTTGGCGCTAGCGGGAGACGGAGATACGCAGTATTTT	CASSLALAGDGDTQYF